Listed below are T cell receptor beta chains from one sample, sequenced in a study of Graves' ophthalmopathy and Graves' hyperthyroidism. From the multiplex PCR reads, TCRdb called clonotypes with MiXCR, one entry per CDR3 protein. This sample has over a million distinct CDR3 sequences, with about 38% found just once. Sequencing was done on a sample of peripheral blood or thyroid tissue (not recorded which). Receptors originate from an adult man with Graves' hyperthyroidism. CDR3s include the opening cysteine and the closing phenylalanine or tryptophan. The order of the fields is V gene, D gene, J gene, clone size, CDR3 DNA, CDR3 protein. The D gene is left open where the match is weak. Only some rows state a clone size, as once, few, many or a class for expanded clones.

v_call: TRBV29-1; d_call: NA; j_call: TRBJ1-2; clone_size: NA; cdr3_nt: TGCAGCGCTGAAATGGCCAGGGACTATGGCTACACCTTC; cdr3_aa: CSAEMARDYGYTF
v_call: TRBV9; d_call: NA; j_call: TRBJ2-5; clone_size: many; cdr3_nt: TGTGCCAGCAGCTCCTCGAGGACAGCGGGGAGACACCAAGAGACCCAGTACTTC; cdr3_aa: CASSSSRTAGRHQETQYF
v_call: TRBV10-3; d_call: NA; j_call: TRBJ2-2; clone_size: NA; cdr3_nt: TGTGCCAGCAGTTTATCTAGGATGTACACCGGGGAGCTGTTTTTT; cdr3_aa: CASSLSRMYTGELFF
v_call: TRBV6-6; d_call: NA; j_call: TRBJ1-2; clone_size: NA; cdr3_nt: TGTGCCAGCAGGCTTGCTCTAGGGGGGTCCTTAGAGGGCTACACCTTC; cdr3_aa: CASRLALGGSLEGYTF
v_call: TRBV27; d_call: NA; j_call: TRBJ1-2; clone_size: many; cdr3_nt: TGTGCCAGCAGGAAGGGGCGCTATGGCTACACCTTC; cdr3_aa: CASRKGRYGYTF
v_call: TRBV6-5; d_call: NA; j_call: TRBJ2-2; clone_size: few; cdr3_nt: TGTGCCAGCAGTTACTCCGGGCACGGGGAGCTGTTTTTT; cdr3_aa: CASSYSGHGELFF
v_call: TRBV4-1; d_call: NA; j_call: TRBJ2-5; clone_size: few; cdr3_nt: TGCGCCAGCAGCCAAGCTCCCTCCCTAGAAGTTTTCGAGACCCAGTACTTC; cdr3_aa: CASSQAPSLEVFETQYF
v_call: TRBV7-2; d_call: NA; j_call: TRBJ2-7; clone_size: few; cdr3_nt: TGTGCCAGCAGCTTAGCGTCAGGCGGGGAGCAGTACTTC; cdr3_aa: CASSLASGGEQYF
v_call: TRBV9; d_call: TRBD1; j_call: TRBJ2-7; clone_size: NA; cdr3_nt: TGTGCCAGCAGCGCCCACCCAGAAGAGGGACAGGGTTTCCCCTACGAGCAGTACTTC; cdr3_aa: CASSAHPEEGQGFPYEQYF
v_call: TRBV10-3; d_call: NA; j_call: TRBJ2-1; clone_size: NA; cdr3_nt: TGTGCCATCACAACAGGGTTTGGCAATGAGCAGTTCTTC; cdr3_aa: CAITTGFGNEQFF
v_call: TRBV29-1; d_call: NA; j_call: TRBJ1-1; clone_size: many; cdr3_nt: TGCAGCGTTGAATGGACAGCAGGCGGGAAGGCTTTCTTT; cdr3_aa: CSVEWTAGGKAFF
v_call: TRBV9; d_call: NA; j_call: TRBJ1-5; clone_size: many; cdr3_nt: TGTGCCAGCAGCGTGGGAGGGTACAATCAGCCCCAGCATTTT; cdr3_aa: CASSVGGYNQPQHF
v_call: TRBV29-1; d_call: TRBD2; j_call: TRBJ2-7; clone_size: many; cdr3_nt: TGCAGCGTTGAAGCAGCGGGAGCAAACGAGCAGTACTTC; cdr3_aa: CSVEAAGANEQYF
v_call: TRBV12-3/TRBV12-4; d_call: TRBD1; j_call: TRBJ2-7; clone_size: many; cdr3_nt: TGTGCCAGCAGTCAACCGGGACAGGGGGCCTACGAGCAGTACTTC; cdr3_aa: CASSQPGQGAYEQYF
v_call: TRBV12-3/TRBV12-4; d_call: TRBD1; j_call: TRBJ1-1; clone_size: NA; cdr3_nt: TGTGCCAGCAGCTATGACAGGGGCCAAGCTTTCTTT; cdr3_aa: CASSYDRGQAFF
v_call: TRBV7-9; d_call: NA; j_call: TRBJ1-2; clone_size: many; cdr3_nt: TGTGCCAGCAGCTTCGGGCAGCTAAGTGATGGCTACACCTTC; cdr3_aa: CASSFGQLSDGYTF
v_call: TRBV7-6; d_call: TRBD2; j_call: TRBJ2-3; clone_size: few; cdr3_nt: TGTGCCAGCAGCTACGGCGGGGGTTACACAGATACGCAGTATTTT; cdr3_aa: CASSYGGGYTDTQYF
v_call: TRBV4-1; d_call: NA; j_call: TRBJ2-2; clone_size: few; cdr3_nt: TGCGCCAGCAGCCATCCTTCGGGAACCGGGGAGCTGTTTTTT; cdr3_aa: CASSHPSGTGELFF
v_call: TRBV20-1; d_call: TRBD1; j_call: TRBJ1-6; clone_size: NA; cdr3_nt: TGCAGTGTAGACAGGGGGGGGCCCTATAATTCACCCCTCCACTTT; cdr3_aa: CSVDRGGPYNSPLHF
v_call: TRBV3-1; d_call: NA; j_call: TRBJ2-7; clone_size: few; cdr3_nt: TGTGCCAGCAGCCAAGATCCAGGGATAACCCGAACCTACGAGCAGTACTTC; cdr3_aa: CASSQDPGITRTYEQYF